This TCR beta chain originates from a study of beta chain features in type 1 diabetes. Study-level points and caveats: When Type 1 diabetes patients were examined, their TCRB CDR3s proved moderately but significantly shorter in all four CD4+ subsets. Within the patient group, naive, central memory and Treg TCRB repertoires appeared more similar to each other than within healthy donors. Reads derived from cDNA could over-represent cells showing high TCR expression.

For this clone: Antigen: not known. Other nucleotide sequences from this sample produce the same CDR3.

What was sequenced were expressed TCRB transcripts, since all of the isolated RNA had been reverse transcribed. The data were produced by immunoSEQ multiplex PCR, yet TCRdb's version contains in-frame clones alone and is incomplete. Of 330,000 or so clones listed, over 10% are singletons. The CDR3 is made up of 13 amino acids. The V end lost 5 bases, the J end lost 0 bases, and 10 bases lay between the germline ends. Germline CDR1 and CDR2: SQVTM and ANQGSEA. J is TRBJ1-1 and V is TRBV29-1; D unresolved. The receptor was isolated from a woman between 18 and 29 years old with type 1 diabetes. Sequencing used naive CD4+ T cells from blood. CDR3 sequence reads: CSVLGRMNTEAFF. The DNA of the CDR3 is TGCAGCGTTTTGGGCAGGATGAACACTGAAGCTTTCTTT.